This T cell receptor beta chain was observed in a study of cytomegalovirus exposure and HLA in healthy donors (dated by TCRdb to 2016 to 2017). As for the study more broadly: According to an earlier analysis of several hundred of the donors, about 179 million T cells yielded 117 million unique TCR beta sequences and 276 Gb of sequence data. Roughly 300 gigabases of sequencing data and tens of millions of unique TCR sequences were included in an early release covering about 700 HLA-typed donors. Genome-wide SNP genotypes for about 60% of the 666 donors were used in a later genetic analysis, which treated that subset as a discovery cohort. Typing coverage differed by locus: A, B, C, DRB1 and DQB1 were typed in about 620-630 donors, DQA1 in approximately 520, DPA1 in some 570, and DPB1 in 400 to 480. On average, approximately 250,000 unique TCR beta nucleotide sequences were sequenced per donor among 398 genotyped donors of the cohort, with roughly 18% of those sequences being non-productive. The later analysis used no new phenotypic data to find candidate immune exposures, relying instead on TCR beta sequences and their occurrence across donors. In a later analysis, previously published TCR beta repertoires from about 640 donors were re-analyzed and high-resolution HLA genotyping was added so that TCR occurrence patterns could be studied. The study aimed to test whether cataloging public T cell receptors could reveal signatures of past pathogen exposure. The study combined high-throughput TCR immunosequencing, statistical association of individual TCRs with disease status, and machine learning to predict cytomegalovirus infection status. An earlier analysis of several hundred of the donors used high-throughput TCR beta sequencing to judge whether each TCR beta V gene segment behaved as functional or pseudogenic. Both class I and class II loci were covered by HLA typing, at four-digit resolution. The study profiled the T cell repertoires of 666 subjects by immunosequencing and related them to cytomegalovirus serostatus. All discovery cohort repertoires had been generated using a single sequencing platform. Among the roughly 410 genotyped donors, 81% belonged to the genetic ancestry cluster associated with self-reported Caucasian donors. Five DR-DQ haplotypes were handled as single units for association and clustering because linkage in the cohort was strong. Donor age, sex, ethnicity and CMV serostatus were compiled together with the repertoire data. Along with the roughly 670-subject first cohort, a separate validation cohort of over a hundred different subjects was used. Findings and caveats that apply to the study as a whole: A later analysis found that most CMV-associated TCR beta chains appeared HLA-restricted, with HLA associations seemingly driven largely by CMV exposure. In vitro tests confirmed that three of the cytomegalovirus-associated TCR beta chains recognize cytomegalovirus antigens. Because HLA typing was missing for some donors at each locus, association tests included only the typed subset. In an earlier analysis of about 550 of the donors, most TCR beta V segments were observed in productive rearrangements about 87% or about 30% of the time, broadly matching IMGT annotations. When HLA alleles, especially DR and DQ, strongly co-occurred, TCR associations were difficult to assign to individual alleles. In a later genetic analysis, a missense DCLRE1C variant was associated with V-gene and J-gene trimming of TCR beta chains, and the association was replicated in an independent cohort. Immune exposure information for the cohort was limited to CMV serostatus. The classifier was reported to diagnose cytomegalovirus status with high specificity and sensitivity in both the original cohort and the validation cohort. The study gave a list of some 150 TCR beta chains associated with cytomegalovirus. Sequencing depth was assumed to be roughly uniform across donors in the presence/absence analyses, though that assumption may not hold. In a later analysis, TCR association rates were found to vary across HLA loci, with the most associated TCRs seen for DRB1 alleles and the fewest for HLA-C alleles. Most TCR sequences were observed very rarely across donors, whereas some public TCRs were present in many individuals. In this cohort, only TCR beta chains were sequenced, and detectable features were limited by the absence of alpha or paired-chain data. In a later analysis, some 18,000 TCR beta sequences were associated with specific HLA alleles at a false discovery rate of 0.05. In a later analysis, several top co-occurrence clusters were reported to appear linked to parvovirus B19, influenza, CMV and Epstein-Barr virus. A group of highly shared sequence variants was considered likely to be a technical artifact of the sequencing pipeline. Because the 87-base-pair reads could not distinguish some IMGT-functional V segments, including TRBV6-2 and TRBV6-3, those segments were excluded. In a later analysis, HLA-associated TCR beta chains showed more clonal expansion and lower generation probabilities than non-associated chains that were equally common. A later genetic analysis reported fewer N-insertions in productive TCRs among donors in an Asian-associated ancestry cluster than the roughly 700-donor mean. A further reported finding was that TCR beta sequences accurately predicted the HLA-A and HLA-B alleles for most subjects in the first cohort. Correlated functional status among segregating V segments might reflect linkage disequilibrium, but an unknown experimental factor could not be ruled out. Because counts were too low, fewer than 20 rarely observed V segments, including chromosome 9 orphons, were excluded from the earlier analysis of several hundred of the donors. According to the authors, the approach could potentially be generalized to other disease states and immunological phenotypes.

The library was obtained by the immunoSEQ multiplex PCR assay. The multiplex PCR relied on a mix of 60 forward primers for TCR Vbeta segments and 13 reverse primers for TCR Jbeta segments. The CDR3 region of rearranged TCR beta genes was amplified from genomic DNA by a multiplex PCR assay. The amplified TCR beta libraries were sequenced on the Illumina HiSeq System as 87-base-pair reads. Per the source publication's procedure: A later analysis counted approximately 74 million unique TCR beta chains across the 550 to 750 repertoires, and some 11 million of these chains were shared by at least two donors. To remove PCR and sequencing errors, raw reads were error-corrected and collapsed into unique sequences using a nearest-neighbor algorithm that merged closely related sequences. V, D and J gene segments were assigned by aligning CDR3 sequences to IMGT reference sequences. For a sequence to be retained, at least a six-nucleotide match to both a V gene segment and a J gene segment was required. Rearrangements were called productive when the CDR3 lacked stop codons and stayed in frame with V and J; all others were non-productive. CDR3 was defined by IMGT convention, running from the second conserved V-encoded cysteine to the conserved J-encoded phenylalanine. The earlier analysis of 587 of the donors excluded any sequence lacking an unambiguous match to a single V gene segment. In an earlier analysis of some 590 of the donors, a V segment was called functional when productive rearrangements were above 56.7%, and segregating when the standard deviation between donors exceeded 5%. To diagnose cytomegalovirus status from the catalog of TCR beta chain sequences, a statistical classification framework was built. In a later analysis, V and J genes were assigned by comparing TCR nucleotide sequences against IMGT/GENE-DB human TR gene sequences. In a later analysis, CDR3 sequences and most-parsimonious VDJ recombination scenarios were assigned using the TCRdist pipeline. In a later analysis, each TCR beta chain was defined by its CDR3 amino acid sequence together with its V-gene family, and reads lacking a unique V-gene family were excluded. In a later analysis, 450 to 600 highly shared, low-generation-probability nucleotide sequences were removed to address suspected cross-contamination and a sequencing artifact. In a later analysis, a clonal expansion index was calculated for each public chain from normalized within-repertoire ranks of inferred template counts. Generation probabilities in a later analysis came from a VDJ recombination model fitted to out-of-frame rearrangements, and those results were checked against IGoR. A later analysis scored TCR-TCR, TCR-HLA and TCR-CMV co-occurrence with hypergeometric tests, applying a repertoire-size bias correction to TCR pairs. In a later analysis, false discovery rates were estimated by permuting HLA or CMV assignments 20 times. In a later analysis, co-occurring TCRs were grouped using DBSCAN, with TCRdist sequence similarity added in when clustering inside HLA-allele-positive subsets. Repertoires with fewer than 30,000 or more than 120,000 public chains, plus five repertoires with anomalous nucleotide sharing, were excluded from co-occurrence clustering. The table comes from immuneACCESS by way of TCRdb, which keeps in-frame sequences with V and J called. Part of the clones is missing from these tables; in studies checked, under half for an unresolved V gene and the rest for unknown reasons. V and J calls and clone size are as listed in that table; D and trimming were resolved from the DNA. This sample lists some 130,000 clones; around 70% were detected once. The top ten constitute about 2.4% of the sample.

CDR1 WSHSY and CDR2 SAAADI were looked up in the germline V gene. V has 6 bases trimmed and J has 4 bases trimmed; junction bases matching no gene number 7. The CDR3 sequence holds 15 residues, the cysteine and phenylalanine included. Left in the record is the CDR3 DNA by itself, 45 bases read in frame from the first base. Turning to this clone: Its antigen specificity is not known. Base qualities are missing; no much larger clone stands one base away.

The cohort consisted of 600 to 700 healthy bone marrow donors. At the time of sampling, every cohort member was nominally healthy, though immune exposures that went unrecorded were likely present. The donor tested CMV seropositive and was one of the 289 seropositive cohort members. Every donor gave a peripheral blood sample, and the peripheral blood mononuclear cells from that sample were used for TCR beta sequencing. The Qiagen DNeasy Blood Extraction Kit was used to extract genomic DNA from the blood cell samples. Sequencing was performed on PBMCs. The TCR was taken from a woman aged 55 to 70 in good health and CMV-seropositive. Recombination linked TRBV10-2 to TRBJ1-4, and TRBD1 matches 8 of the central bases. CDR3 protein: CASRDRDSLNEKLFF. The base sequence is TGCGCCAGCAGGGACAGGGACAGCCTTAATGAAAAACTGTTTTTT.